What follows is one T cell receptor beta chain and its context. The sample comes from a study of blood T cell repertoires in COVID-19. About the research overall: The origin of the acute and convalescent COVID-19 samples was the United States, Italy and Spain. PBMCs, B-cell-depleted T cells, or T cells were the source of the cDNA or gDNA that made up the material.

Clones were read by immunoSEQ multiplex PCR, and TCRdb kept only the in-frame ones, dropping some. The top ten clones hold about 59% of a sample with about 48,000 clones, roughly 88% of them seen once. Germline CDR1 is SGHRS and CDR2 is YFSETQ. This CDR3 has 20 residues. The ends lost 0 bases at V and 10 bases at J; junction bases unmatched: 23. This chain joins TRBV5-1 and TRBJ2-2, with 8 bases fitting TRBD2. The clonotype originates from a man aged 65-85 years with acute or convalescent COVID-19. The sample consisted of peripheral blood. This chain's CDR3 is CASSLGQPYSTGTRSPELFF. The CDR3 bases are TGCGCCAGCAGCTTGGGCCAACCTTACTCCACCGGGACTAGGTCACCGGAGCTGTTTTTT.